This T cell receptor beta chain originates from a study of shared clonotypes between healthy human individuals. This CDR3 has 13 residues. CDR1 SGDLS and CDR2 YYNGEE come from the germline V gene. V lost 2 bases, J lost 5 bases, and 3 bases stayed unmatched. Clones were sequenced by immunoSEQ multiplex PCR, and TCRdb holds only the in-frame ones, with some missing. The sample shows about 490,000 clones, 70% to 80% of them seen only once. Sequences were obtained from PBMCs. This TCR was sampled from a woman in her thirties or forties in good health. Some clones in this sample may be carry-over from other donors' samples. The chain joins TRBV9 to TRBJ2-5, with 7 bases identical to TRBD2. The CDR3 DNA follows: TGTGCCAGCAGCGTCGGTAGCGGGGAGACCCAGTACTTC. Its translation: CASSVGSGETQYF.